What follows are 2 T cell receptor beta chains derived from one specimen sequenced in a study of T cell responses to AZD1222 COVID-19 vaccine (dated by TCRdb to about 2021). The time point label on this specimen signifies: about 28 days (+/-7) after the second vaccine dose. Library construction relied on the immunoSEQ multiplex PCR assay. Imported from immuneACCESS, the table was reduced by TCRdb to in-frame sequences with V and J called. These copies leave out some clones; in studies compared against another copy, an unresolved V gene accounts for under half, and the cause of the remainder is not known. A total of about 130,000 clones appear in this sample, 80% to 90% of them only once. The biggest ten clones account for over 9% of the sample. This specimen was peripheral blood, taken 28 days after the second AZD1222 dose. Every receptor here comes from an adult who received the AZD1222 COVID-19 vaccine.

This chain links TRBV13 with TRBJ1-1; D unclear. Trimming removed 8 bases at V and 7 bases at J, with 11 bases between. Germline V gives CDR1 PRHDT, CDR2 FYEKMQ (reference sequence). The CDR3 extends over 11 amino acids. The chain's CDR3 is CASRRGGEAFF. CDR3 coding DNA: TGTGCCAGCCGTCGTGGCGGTGAAGCTTTCTTT.

The gene calls are TRBV4-1 and TRBJ2-2, with a possible D match to TRBD1 (6 bases). Trimming removed 6 bases at V and 5 bases at J, with 19 bases between. From germline, CDR1 is MGHRA and CDR2 YSYEKL. CDR3 size: 16 residues. The CDR3 reads CASRTITGSGTGELFF. CDR3 DNA sequence: TGCGCCAGCAGAACAATAACAGGGTCGGGGACCGGGGAGCTGTTTTTT.